This T cell receptor (beta chain) was observed in a study of blood T cell repertoires in COVID-19 (dated by TCRdb to 2020 to 2022). Context from the whole study: The collaborator samples originated in the United States, Italy and Spain and spanned the acute and convalescent phases of COVID-19. Samples were obtained from the ongoing ImmuneRACE study (first 160 participants) and from approximately 1,200 subjects provided by 6 global collaborators. Where available, HLA class I and class II types were taken from metadata supplied by the sample provider and were not determined by assay-based typing. Nearly every sample came with metadata listing a de-identified subject ID, COVID-19 status, age in years and sex. The repertoires were released in a freely available public database meant as a resource for research on the immune response to SARS-CoV-2. The prospective study material was composed of cDNA or gDNA derived from T cells, B-cell-depleted T cells, or PBMCs. Subjects who had been exposed to COVID-19, were actively infected with it, or had recovered from it provided the deeply sampled blood TCRbeta repertoires that made up the dataset.

Inclusive of the bounding cysteine and phenylalanine, the CDR3 is 15 residues long. Left in the record is the CDR3 DNA by itself, 45 bases read in frame from the first base. For this chain, trimming is 6 bases at the V end and 5 bases at the J end, and the number of junction bases without a gene match is 9. CDR1 and CDR2 are drawn from the germline V gene (reference sequence): MNHEY, SMNVEV. The immunoSEQ Assay, a bias-controlled multiplex PCR, was used to amplify TCRbeta CDR3 regions from genomic DNA. The original pipeline was this. The number of nucleated cells in each sample was estimated from the amplification of reference gene primers within the assay. To quantify the absolute abundance of each unique TCRbeta CDR3 rearrangement, sequence reads were collapsed and filtered. For each sample, productive Simpson clonality was calculated by taking the square root of Simpson's diversity index across productive rearrangements. TCRdb obtained this table from immuneACCESS and retained in-frame rearrangements with V and J assigned. These tables miss some clones; where compared with another copy, unresolved V genes account for less than half of the shortfall, and the remainder is unexplained. V, J and clone size are taken as reported in that table, and D and trimming were inferred from the DNA itself. The table for this sample lists approximately 92,000 clones; roughly 89% of them were counted only once. The ten largest clones capture roughly 1.9% of the sample.

Whole blood was collected in K2EDTA tubes by collaborating institutions according to the institutions' own protocols. Collaborator samples were shipped for TCRbeta analysis as frozen whole blood, isolated PBMCs, or DNA extracted from either sample type. A note on this clone: The antigen it recognizes is unknown. Base quality data are lacking; no much larger clone is found one base away.

Overall results and qualifications from the work: The quantity of clinical and demographic metadata differed by source and by participant and was supplied without curation.

Sequenced sample: peripheral blood. The rearrangement combines TRBV27 with TRBJ2-1, and 8 junction bases match TRBD2. The TCR originated in a man between 65 and 80 years old with active or convalescent COVID-19. The CDR3 sequence is CASSPIGGGNNEQFF. The DNA reads TGTGCCAGCAGCCCCATCGGGGGGGGAAACAATGAGCAGTTCTTC.